This record covers a single T cell receptor (beta chain). No antigen is known for it. No clone much larger than this one lies a single base away; base qualities are absent. TCRbeta CDR3 regions were amplified from genomic DNA using the immunoSEQ Assay, a bias-controlled multiplex PCR. The authors' analysis ran thus. Nucleated cell counts per sample were estimated from amplification of reference gene primers within the assay. Sequence reads were collapsed and filtered to measure the absolute abundance of every unique TCRbeta CDR3 rearrangement. Productive Simpson clonality was computed per sample as the square root of Simpson's diversity index over productive rearrangements. TCRdb carries this immuneACCESS record with in-frame sequences only. Its versions omit some clonotypes, under half of them owing to an unresolved V gene in the studies checked, with the rest unexplained. V, J and clone size reflect that table, while D and trimming were determined from the DNA. This sample gives under 300,000 clones in total; 85% to 95% of them show up just once. The ten largest clones represent 0.83% of the sample.

V and J lose 4 bases and 3 bases, and a span of 9 bases separates them. The CDR3 covers 14 residues, taking in both the cysteine and the phenylalanine. The read is trimmed to its CDR3 DNA, 42 bases read in frame from base 1. CDR1 is given as MGHRA and CDR2 as YSYEKL, both from the germline V gene. One collaborating source in Seattle enrolled patients while the patients were actively infected and followed the patients over time throughout the course of disease. The collaborating institutions used their own protocols to collect whole blood in K2EDTA tubes. For TCRbeta analysis, collaborators shipped samples as frozen whole blood, isolated PBMCs, or DNA extracted from either of those sample types. These data are taken from a study of blood T cell repertoires in COVID-19 (TCRdb year 2020). General notes on the study: Collaborator samples came from the United States, Italy and Spain and covered acute and convalescent phases of COVID-19. The repertoires were made available in a free public database intended to serve as a resource for research on the immune response to SARS-CoV-2. The material from the prospective study consisted of cDNA or gDNA derived from T cells, B-cell-depleted T cells, or PBMCs. Deeply sampled blood TCRbeta repertoires from subjects exposed to, actively infected with, or recovered from COVID-19 were included in the dataset. The sample metadata nearly always contained a de-identified subject ID, COVID-19 status, age in years and sex. Where available, HLA class I and class II types were taken from metadata supplied by the sample provider and were not determined by assay-based typing. The samples were drawn from the first 160 participants of the ongoing ImmuneRACE study and from under 1,500 subjects provided by 6 global collaborators.

The research as a whole found: The quantity of clinical and demographic metadata differed by source and by participant and was supplied without curation.

The TCR comes from a man younger than 40 with COVID-19, enrolled during active disease. This chain joins TRBV4-1 to TRBJ1-4; possibly the D gene is TRBD1, per 6 matching bases. Source material: peripheral blood. The CDR3 region has the sequence CASSPTGPNEKLFF. Here is the DNA: TGCGCCAGCAGCCCGACAGGCCCTAATGAAAAACTGTTTTTT.